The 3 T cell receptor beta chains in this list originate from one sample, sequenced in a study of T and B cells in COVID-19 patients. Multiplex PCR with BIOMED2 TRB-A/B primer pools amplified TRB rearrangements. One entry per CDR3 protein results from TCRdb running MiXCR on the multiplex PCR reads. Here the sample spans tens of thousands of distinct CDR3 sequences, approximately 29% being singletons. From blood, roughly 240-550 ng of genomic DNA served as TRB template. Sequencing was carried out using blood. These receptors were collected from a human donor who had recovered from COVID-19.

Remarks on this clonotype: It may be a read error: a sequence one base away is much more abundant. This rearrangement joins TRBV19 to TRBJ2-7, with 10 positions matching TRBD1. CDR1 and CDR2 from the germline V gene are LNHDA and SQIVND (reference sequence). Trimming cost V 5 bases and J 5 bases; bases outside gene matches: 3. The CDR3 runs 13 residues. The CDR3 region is CASSPGQGDEQYF. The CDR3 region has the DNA TGTGCCAGTAGTCCTGGACAGGGGGACGAGCAGTACTTC.

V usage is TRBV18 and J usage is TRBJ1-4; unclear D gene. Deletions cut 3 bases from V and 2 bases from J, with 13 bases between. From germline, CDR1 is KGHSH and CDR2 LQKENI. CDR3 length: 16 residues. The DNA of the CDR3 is TGTGCCAGCTCACCGTTCGACCGGGCTACTAATGAAAAACTGTTTTTT. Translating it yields CASSPFDRATNEKLFF.

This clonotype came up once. CDR3 residues: CASSLASGGLSNQPQHF. CDR3 coding DNA: TGTGCCAGCAGCTTAGCTAGCGGGGGCCTTAGCAATCAGCCCCAGCATTTT. The V and J genes are TRBV11-3 and TRBJ1-5; tentative D call: TRBD1 (6 bases). The CDR3 is made up of 17 amino acids. Germline CDR1 is SGHNT and CDR2 is YENEEA. Trimming shortened V by 1 base and J by 0 bases, and 13 bases separated the two germline ends.